The 10 T cell receptor beta chains listed next were all sequenced from one sample in a study of OX40 agonist ivuxolimab in advanced cancers. Some clones are missing from TCRdb's copy, which holds only in-frame ones; the method was immunoSEQ multiplex PCR. In the table there are 45,000 to 60,000 clones, 83% of which are singletons. The material sequenced was CD4+ or CD8+ T cells sorted from blood, taken in a trial of the OX40 agonist ivuxolimab. The origin of the receptors is an adult with an advanced solid tumor such as melanoma, head and neck, liver or kidney cancer.

This clone has just a few counts. The chain combines TRBV30 with TRBJ1-3; tentatively, D is TRBD1 (5 bases). The ends were cut back, 2 bases at V and 8 bases at J, with 19 bases in the middle. The length of the CDR3 is 15 residues. CDR1 and CDR2 (germline): GTSNPN, SVGIG (reference sequence). The CDR3 DNA reads TGTGCCTGGAGTCGTTCCGGGACCGAGCGCGACACCATATATTTT. This translates into CAWSRSGTERDTIYF.

To note about this clone: A read error may account for a junction end that differs from germline. The chain recombines TRBV9 with TRBJ2-1, with 11 bases fitting TRBD2. The CDR3 totals 14 residues. Germline V gives CDR1 SGDLS, CDR2 YYNGEE. CDR3 nucleotides: TGTGCCAGCAACGTAGCGGGAGGGGACAATGAGCAGTTCTTC. Amino acids: CASNVAGGDNEQFF.

Here the CDR3 DNA reads TGTGCCAGCAGCCCAGCCGGGACACCTCAAGGGAACACTGAAGCTTTCTTT. It specifies CASSPAGTPQGNTEAFF. The V gene is TRBV7-9, the J gene TRBJ1-1; D is possibly TRBD1 (6 bases). Germline V lookup: CDR1 SEHNR, CDR2 FQNEAQ (reference sequence). The CDR3 is 17 residues long. With 5 bases removed from V and 1 base from J, the gap between germline ends came to 20 bases. The variable domain in full, completed from reference TRBV7-9 and TRBJ1-1, reads DTGVSQNPRHKITKRGQNVTFRCDPISEHNRLYWYRQTLGQGPEFLTYFQNEAQLEKSRLLSDRFSAERPKGSFSTLEIQRTEQGDSAMYLCASSPAGTPQGNTEAFFGQGTRLTVV.

As to this clone: Mismatch with germline at one junction end may stem from a read error. The chain employs TRBV7-2 and TRBJ2-1, with D possibly TRBD2 on 5 matching bases. The CDR3 runs 13 residues. Germline V gene sequence: CDR1 SGHTA, CDR2 FQGNSA. CDR3 amino acids: CAGSSTRSYEQFF. The CDR3 bases are TGTGCCGGCAGCTCAACTAGGAGCTATGAGCAGTTCTTC.

The gene calls are TRBV7-6 and TRBJ2-3; perhaps TRBD2 as D (7 bases). Trimming shortened V by 5 bases and J by 0 bases, and 15 bases separated the two germline ends. CDR1 and CDR2 (germline): SGHVS, FNYEAQ. This CDR3 has 16 amino acids. In nucleotides, the CDR3 is TGTGCCAGCAGCCAGCTCGGGGGGCTAAGCACAGATACGCAGTATTTT. It specifies CASSQLGGLSTDTQYF.

V gene TRBV7-6 combines with J gene TRBJ2-5; 9 bases map to TRBD1. Germline V CDR1 and CDR2: SGHVS, FNYEAQ. The J segment lost 5 bases and the V segment lost 4 bases, leaving 5 bases of the junction unmatched. CDR3 length: 14 amino acids. CDR3 sequence (DNA): TGTGCCAGCAGCTCGGGACAGGGAGAGGAGACCCAGTACTTC. Protein sequence: CASSSGQGEETQYF.

This clone was counted between two and nine times. The rearrangement joins TRBV11-3 to TRBJ1-4; possibly TRBD1 for D (6 bases). The CDR3 is made up of 17 amino acids. CDR1 is SGHNT and CDR2 is YENEEA in the germline V gene. The ends were cut back, 3 bases at V and 12 bases at J, with 26 bases in the middle. The CDR3 DNA reads as TGTGCCAGCAGCTTCGGGGGACACAAGGCCCTTTTGTGTGAACTGTTTTTT. It codes for CASSFGGHKALLCELFF.

The table lists this clone with a few counts. V is TRBV5-1 and J is TRBJ1-2; D unresolved. This CDR3 spans 14 amino acids. Trimming removed 0 bases from V and 8 bases from J, with 14 bases in between. The germline CDR1 and CDR2 sequences are SGHRS and YFSETQ. This chain's CDR3 is CASSLDLRDVGYTF. Here the CDR3 DNA reads TGCGCCAGCAGCTTGGACCTCCGAGATGTAGGCTACACCTTC.

This clone showed up just once. The chain couples TRBV15 to TRBJ1-1; possibly TRBD1 for D (6 bases). Germline V gives CDR1 LNHNV, CDR2 YYDKDF (reference sequence). The germline V and J ends were trimmed by 3 bases and 3 bases, with 14 bases remaining between them. The CDR3 spans 15 residues. CDR3 sequence (DNA): TGTGCCACCAGCAGGGGAGGGGGGAGCGACACTGAAGCTTTCTTT. Protein: CATSRGGGSDTEAFF.

The J gene is TRBJ1-5, the V gene TRBV7-2; the D gene is possibly TRBD1 (5 bases). Germline V gene lookup returns CDR1 SGHTA and CDR2 FQGNSA. The CDR3 runs 15 residues. V dropped 3 bases and J dropped 2 bases, with 11 bases sitting between them. CDR3 sequence (DNA): TGTGCCAGCAGCTTGCAGGGTGGTGGCAATCAGCCCCAGCATTTT. It is translated as CASSLQGGGNQPQHF.